These 10 T cell receptor beta chains share one sample of origin, sequenced in a study of prognosis after radiotherapy for stage I lung cancer. From genomic DNA, two-round multiplex PCR was used to amplify TCR beta CDR3. First-round PCR employed TRBV- and TRBJ-specific primers for each gene. From the multiplex PCR reads, TCRdb called clonotypes with MiXCR, one entry per CDR3 protein. This sample yields some 36,000 distinct CDR3 sequences, of which around 22% are seen a single time; less than 30% belongs to the top ten. Sequenced material: PBMCs, taken before or after stereotactic body radiation therapy (not recorded which). Source of these receptors: a donor of 50 years or more with non-small cell lung cancer.

Many counts were recorded for this clonotype. The chain uses TRBV27 and TRBJ1-1; possible D gene TRBD1, 5 bases. The V gene's germline CDR1 is MNHEY and CDR2 SMNVEV (reference sequence). The CDR3 has 13 amino acids. Trimming removed 7 bases from V and 3 bases from J, with 12 bases in between. The CDR3 reads CASTGGTDTEAFF. The CDR3, as DNA: TGTGCCAGCACGGGGGGTACGGACACTGAAGCTTTCTTT.

This clonotype was observed many times. This CDR3 reads CSARPWGGGEEKLFF. CDR3 in DNA: TGCAGTGCTAGACCATGGGGGGGAGGGGAGGAAAAACTGTTTTTT. V and J are TRBV20-1 and TRBJ1-4, with TRBD1 as a possible D gene (5 bases). Germline lookup yields CDR1 DFQATT and CDR2 SNEGSKA (reference sequence). V was clipped by 2 bases and J by 8 bases, with 18 bases between them. CDR3 length: 15 amino acids.

The chain uses TRBV27 and TRBJ2-3, with D unclear. This CDR3 region has 12 residues. From germline, CDR1 is MNHEY and CDR2 SMNVEV (reference sequence). Trimming left V 4 bases short and J 3 bases short, with 5 bases between. This chain's CDR3 is CASSSHTDTQYF. The DNA of the CDR3 is TGTGCCAGCAGTTCCCATACAGATACGCAGTATTTT.

Note on this clonotype: Given a far larger clone just one base away, this is likely a sequencing read error. The chain carries TRBV7-9 and TRBJ2-3, with 9 bases lining up with TRBD2. The CDR3 covers 16 residues. Germline CDR1 and CDR2: SEHNR and FQNEAQ (reference sequence). The CDR3 sequence is CASSLTASGATYTQYF. The CDR3 DNA reads TGTGCCAGCAGCTTAACGGCTAGCGGGGCCACATATACGCAGTATTTT.

Concerning this clonotype: Since no conserved phenylalanine or tryptophan closes the CDR3, a read error is the likely cause. The rearrangement links TRBV6-1 to TRBJ2-1; D perhaps matches TRBD2 (6 bases). Trimming removed 8 bases at V and 4 bases at J, with 12 bases between. The CDR3 runs to 13 residues. Germline V gives CDR1 MNHNS, CDR2 SASEGT. CDR3 amino acids: CASDKGTYNEQFL. DNA of the CDR3: TGTGCCAGCGATAAGGGGACTTACAATGAGCAGTTCTTA.

This clonotype was observed at least ten times. CDR3 region: CASSVERTGTSGANVLTF. The CDR3 DNA sequence: TGTGCCAGCAGCGTAGAGAGGACAGGGACCTCTGGGGCCAACGTCCTGACTTTC. V gene TRBV9 combines with J gene TRBJ2-6, with 8 bases identical to TRBD1. Germline lookup yields CDR1 SGDLS and CDR2 YYNGEE. V shed 0 bases, J shed 0 bases, and the junction held 5 bases outside the gene matches. The CDR3 totals 18 residues.

This clonotype showed up many times. The chain employs TRBV28 and TRBJ1-1; 7 bases map to TRBD1. Germline lookup yields CDR1 MDHEN and CDR2 SYDVKM. Trimming cost V 6 bases and J 8 bases; bases outside gene matches: 9. The CDR3 consists of 13 residues. The CDR3 region has the DNA TGTGCCAGCAGCCGCAGGGGGGTGGAGGAAGCTTTCTTT. Translation: CASSRRGVEEAFF. The full variable domain, its missing parts supplied by reference TRBV28 and TRBJ1-1, is DVKVTQSSRYLVKRTGEKVFLECVQDMDHENMFWYRQDPGLGLRLIYFSYDVKMKEKGDIPEGYSVSREKKERFSLILESASTNQTSMYLCASSRRGVEEAFFGQGTRLTVV.

This clonotype has at least ten counts. CDR3 DNA sequence: TGCAGTGCCCCTAGACAGGGAGGCCCCGGGGAGCTGTTTTTT. Translating it yields CSAPRQGGPGELFF. The chain carries TRBV20-1 and TRBJ2-2, with a tentative D call TRBD1 (7 bases). The germline gives CDR1 DFQATT, CDR2 SNEGSKA (reference sequence). V lost 6 bases, J lost 6 bases, and 17 bases lay in between. This CDR3 comprises 14 residues.

This clonotype has a count of ten or more. V gene TRBV7-8 combines with J gene TRBJ2-7; no definite D call. V was shortened by 1 base and J by 2 bases, with 6 bases between the two germline ends. The CDR3 runs 13 residues. Germline CDR1 is SGHVS and CDR2 is FQNEAQ. The CDR3 sequence: CASSLGRAYEQYF. The CDR3 DNA reads TGTGCCAGCAGCTTAGGACGGGCCTACGAGCAGTACTTC.

Comments on this clonotype: The junction departs from germline at one end; a sequencing error may be responsible. The rearrangement links TRBV11-2 to TRBJ2-7, with D possibly matching TRBD1 (6 bases). From germline, CDR1 is SGHAT and CDR2 FQNNGV. CDR3 length: 14 amino acids. Here the CDR3 reads CASSQRTASYEKYF. The DNA for the CDR3 is TGTGCAAGCAGCCAACGGACAGCCTCCTACGAGAAGTACTTC.